These T cell receptor beta chains were read from a single sample in a study of blood T cell repertoires in COVID-19. TCRdb keeps only in-frame clones here, not all; method: immunoSEQ multiplex PCR. The sample shows around 97,000 clones, approximately 80% of them seen only once. The sample was peripheral blood. Receptor source: a human donor in a cohort sampled during active or convalescent COVID-19. Each CDR3 is given with its conserved first and last residue. The D gene is left open where the match is weak. Rows give clone size only sometimes, using once, few, many, or a class for an expanded clone.

v_call	j_call	clone_size	d_call	cdr3_aa	cdr3_nt
TRBV4-2	TRBJ2-3	NA	TRBD1	CASSQVGPGRGRRDTQYF	TGTGCCAGCAGCCAAGTGGGACCGGGTAGGGGGCGTAGAGATACGCAGTATTTT
TRBV10-3	TRBJ1-5	NA	TRBD1	CAISERGGTGKKPQHF	TGTGCCATCAGTGAGCGGGGGGGGACAGGGAAAAAGCCCCAGCATTTT
TRBV3-1/TRBV3-2	TRBJ1-2	few	NA	CASSRDPGVYGYTF	TGTGCCAGCAGCCGAGACCCGGGGGTATATGGCTACACCTTC
TRBV6-2/TRBV6-3	TRBJ2-7	NA	TRBD1	CASSPRTGVEQYF	TGTGCCAGCAGTCCCCGGACAGGGGTCGAGCAGTACTTC
TRBV5-1	TRBJ1-4	NA	NA	CASSLAHRRGSDEKLFF	TGCGCCAGCAGCTTGGCCCATAGGCGAGGGTCGGATGAAAAACTGTTTTTT
TRBV7-8	TRBJ1-5	NA	NA	CASSLGAGGHQPQHF	TGTGCCAGCAGCTTAGGAGCGGGAGGGCATCAGCCCCAGCATTTT
TRBV5-8	TRBJ2-7	many	NA	CASSQGSSGPYEQYF	TGTGCCAGCAGCCAGGGGTCTAGCGGCCCCTACGAGCAGTACTTC
TRBV11-2	TRBJ1-4	NA	TRBD1	CASSPGPGQGKLFF	TGTGCCAGCAGCCCCGGACCGGGACAGGGTAAACTGTTTTTT
TRBV7-3	TRBJ2-3	NA	NA	CASSLRGQSTDTQYF	TGTGCCAGCAGCTTAAGAGGCCAGAGCACAGATACGCAGTATTTT
TRBV5-1	TRBJ1-1	few	TRBD1	CASSLGQGGNTEAFF	TGCGCCAGCAGCTTAGGACAGGGGGGCAACACTGAAGCTTTCTTT
TRBV5-1	TRBJ1-5	NA	TRBD1	CASSLEGQHQPQHF	TGCGCCAGCAGCTTGGAGGGACAGCATCAGCCCCAGCATTTT
TRBV18	TRBJ1-1	once	NA	CASSQGTGYTEAFF	TGTGCCAGCTCACAGGGAACAGGGTACACTGAAGCTTTCTTT
TRBV11-2	TRBJ2-4	NA	NA	CASGTLAKNIQYF	TGTGCCAGCGGGACTCTAGCCAAAAACATTCAGTACTTC
TRBV9	TRBJ1-5	NA	NA	CASNLRDCAFNSNQPQHF	TGTGCCAGCAATCTCCGGGACTGCGCCTTTAATAGCAATCAGCCCCAGCATTTT
TRBV5-1	TRBJ2-1	NA	NA	CASSSGGAANEQFF	TGCGCCAGCAGCTCAGGTGGGGCGGCGAATGAGCAGTTCTTC
TRBV19	TRBJ1-2	NA	NA	CASSAQTGLAGYTF	TGTGCCAGTAGTGCCCAGACAGGTTTAGCCGGCTACACCTTC
TRBV5-4	TRBJ1-2	NA	NA	CASSLQGNYGYTF	TGTGCCAGCAGCTTACAGGGAAACTATGGCTACACCTTC
TRBV6-2/TRBV6-3	TRBJ2-7	NA	NA	CASSYVRYEQYF	TGTGCCAGCAGTTACGTTCGGTACGAGCAGTACTTC
TRBV5-1	TRBJ1-3	NA	NA	CASSHGQTGNTIYF	TGCGCCAGCAGCCATGGACAGACTGGAAACACCATATATTTT
TRBV19	TRBJ2-5	NA	TRBD2	CASSITLAGDQETQYF	TGTGCCAGTAGTATTACACTAGCGGGGGACCAAGAGACCCAGTACTTC
TRBV11-3	TRBJ1-4	few	NA	CASSLGHGDEKLFF	TGTGCCAGCAGCTTAGGTCACGGGGATGAAAAACTGTTTTTT
TRBV15	TRBJ2-2	NA	TRBD2	CATSRKAGGLGGGELFF	TGTGCCACCAGCAGAAAAGCGGGGGGGCTAGGAGGCGGGGAGCTGTTTTTT
TRBV5-1	TRBJ2-5	NA	NA	CASRQILEETQYF	TGCGCCAGCAGGCAGATCTTGGAAGAGACCCAGTACTTC
TRBV9	TRBJ2-7	NA	TRBD1	CASSVTGGYEQYF	TGTGCCAGCAGCGTGACAGGGGGCTACGAGCAGTACTTC
TRBV18	TRBJ1-4	NA	NA	CASSPPRGFATNEKLFF	TGTGCCAGCTCACCACCACGAGGATTTGCAACTAATGAAAAACTGTTTTTT
TRBV12-3/TRBV12-4	TRBJ2-7	NA	NA	CASSSTAIYEQYF	TGTGCCAGCAGTTCGACTGCTATCTACGAGCAGTACTTC
TRBV5-6	TRBJ1-3	NA	TRBD1	CASSSSDRAQNTIYF	TGTGCCAGCAGCTCCTCAGACAGGGCTCAAAACACCATATATTTT
TRBV19	TRBJ2-3	NA	NA	CASKPFGGGGWGQYF	TGTGCCAGTAAGCCCTTTGGAGGGGGCGGCTGGGGGCAGTATTTT
TRBV6-6	TRBJ1-3	few	NA	CASSRRRGSGNTIYF	TGTGCCAGCAGTCGGAGGCGGGGGTCGGGAAACACCATATATTTT
TRBV9	TRBJ2-2	NA	NA	CASSPRTNTGELFF	TGTGCCAGCAGCCCCAGGACGAACACCGGGGAGCTGTTTTTT
TRBV15	TRBJ2-7	NA	TRBD1	CATSRGVDRDRANEQYF	TGTGCCACCAGCAGAGGGGTAGATCGGGACAGAGCAAACGAGCAGTACTTC
TRBV4-2	TRBJ2-3	NA	TRBD1	CASKIQDRASTDTQYF	TGTGCCAGCAAGATTCAGGACAGGGCCTCCACAGATACGCAGTATTTT
TRBV3-1/TRBV3-2	TRBJ1-4	NA	TRBD1	CASSHRDRGDGKLFF	TGTGCCAGCAGCCACCGGGACAGGGGAGACGGAAAACTGTTTTTT
TRBV9	TRBJ2-2	NA	TRBD1	CASSLGTGGSGTGELFF	TGTGCCAGCAGCCTGGGGACAGGGGGCTCGGGCACCGGGGAGCTGTTTTTT
TRBV24-1	TRBJ1-2	once	TRBD1	CATSRTGDSYGYTF	TGTGCCACCAGCCGGACAGGGGATTCATATGGCTACACCTTC
TRBV12-3/TRBV12-4	TRBJ1-5	once	NA	CASRLGGGQPQHF	TGTGCCAGCAGATTGGGGGGGGGTCAGCCCCAGCATTTT
TRBV4-3	TRBJ1-2	NA	NA	CASSQYSGNNGYTF	TGCGCCAGCAGCCAATACTCAGGGAACAATGGCTACACCTTC
TRBV5-6	TRBJ1-3	NA	TRBD1	CASSPAGQGTNTIYF	TGTGCCAGCAGCCCTGCGGGACAGGGGACGAACACCATATATTTT
TRBV7-3	TRBJ2-6	NA	TRBD1	CASSPGQVSGANVLTF	TGTGCCAGCAGCCCGGGACAGGTCTCTGGGGCCAACGTCCTGACTTTC
TRBV9	TRBJ2-1	NA	TRBD2	CASSVGLAGATYNEQFF	TGTGCCAGCAGCGTAGGTCTAGCGGGGGCAACCTACAATGAGCAGTTCTTC
TRBV7-9	TRBJ2-2	NA	TRBD2	CASSLERGALPSNTGELFF	TGTGCCAGCAGCTTAGAGCGGGGGGCCCTCCCGTCGAACACCGGGGAGCTGTTTTTT
TRBV2	TRBJ2-4	once	NA	CASSATVAKNIQYF	TGTGCCAGCAGTGCGACAGTAGCCAAAAACATTCAGTACTTC
TRBV11-2	TRBJ1-1	NA	NA	CASKTGGLGPEAFF	TGTGCCAGCAAGACGGGCGGGTTAGGTCCTGAAGCTTTCTTT
TRBV12-3/TRBV12-4	TRBJ2-7	NA	NA	CASTHRASGEQYF	TGTGCCAGCACCCACAGGGCTTCTGGCGAGCAGTACTTC
TRBV18	TRBJ1-3	NA	NA	CASSLGATGNTIYF	TGTGCCAGCTCACTGGGGGCAACTGGAAACACCATATATTTT
TRBV19	TRBJ1-2	NA	TRBD1	CASSIAGGANYGYTF	TGTGCCAGTAGTATCGCAGGGGGCGCCAACTATGGCTACACCTTC
TRBV7-9	TRBJ1-3	few	NA	CASSDSSGNTIYF	TGTGCCAGCAGCGACAGTTCTGGAAACACCATATATTTT
TRBV6-5	TRBJ1-6	once	NA	CASIQGSPYNSPLHF	TGTGCCAGCATCCAGGGCTCTCCGTATAATTCACCCCTCCACTTT
TRBV6-2/TRBV6-3	TRBJ1-6	NA	NA	CASSLVRGDLHF	TGTGCCAGCAGCCTAGTCCGAGGAGACCTCCACTTT
TRBV6-2/TRBV6-3	TRBJ2-1	NA	TRBD2	CASSGRTSGPREQFF	TGTGCCAGCAGTGGCCGGACTAGCGGCCCTCGGGAGCAGTTCTTC
TRBV5-1	TRBJ2-2	NA	NA	CASSLGSGSNTGELFF	TGCGCCAGCAGCTTGGGGTCGGGGTCGAACACCGGGGAGCTGTTTTTT
TRBV15	TRBJ2-2	NA	TRBD1	CATSYRDRDTGELFF	TGTGCCACCAGCTACCGGGACAGGGACACCGGGGAGCTGTTTTTT
TRBV19	TRBJ2-5	NA	NA	CASSFRETQYF	TGTGCCAGTAGTTTCCGAGAGACCCAGTACTTC